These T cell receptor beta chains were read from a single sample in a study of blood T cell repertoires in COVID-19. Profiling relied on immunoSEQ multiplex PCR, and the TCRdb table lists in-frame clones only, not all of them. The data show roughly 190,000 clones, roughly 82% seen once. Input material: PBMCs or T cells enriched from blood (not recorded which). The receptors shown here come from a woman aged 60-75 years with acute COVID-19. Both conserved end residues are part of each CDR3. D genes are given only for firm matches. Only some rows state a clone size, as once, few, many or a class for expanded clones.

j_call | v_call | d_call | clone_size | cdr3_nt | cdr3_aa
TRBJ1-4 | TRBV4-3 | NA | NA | TGCGCCAGCAGCCAAGATGGCCACCTAGGAGGTGAAAAACTGTTTTTT | CASSQDGHLGGEKLFF
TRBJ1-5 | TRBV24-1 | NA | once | TGTGCCACCCCCAGCGGGGCAGAGTCATCGGCGGGGAGCAATCAGCCCCAGCATTTT | CATPSGAESSAGSNQPQHF
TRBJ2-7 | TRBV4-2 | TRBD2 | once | TGTGCCAGCAGCCGGCAAGCGGGGGATTCCCTTTACGAGCAGTACTTC | CASSRQAGDSLYEQYF
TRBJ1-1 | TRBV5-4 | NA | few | TGTGCCAGCAGCTCGCGGTTTCGACCAATGAACACTGAAGCTTTCTTT | CASSSRFRPMNTEAFF
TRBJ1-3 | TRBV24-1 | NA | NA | TGTGCCACCATCCGAGGCTTCGGCGGAAACACCATATATTTT | CATIRGFGGNTIYF
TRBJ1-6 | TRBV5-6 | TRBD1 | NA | TGTGCCAGCAGCCAAGAGACAGGGGGCAGTTCACCCCTCCACTTT | CASSQETGGSSPLHF
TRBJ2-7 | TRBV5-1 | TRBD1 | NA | TGCGCCAGCAGCTTGGGACAGGGGCCCTACGAGCAGTACTTC | CASSLGQGPYEQYF
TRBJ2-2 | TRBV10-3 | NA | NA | TGTGCCATCAGTGAGTCGGGAGGAACGAACACCGGGGAGCTGTTTTTT | CAISESGGTNTGELFF
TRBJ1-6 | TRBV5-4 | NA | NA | TGTGCCAGCAGCTCCTATGGACATTATAATTCACCCCTCCACTTT | CASSSYGHYNSPLHF
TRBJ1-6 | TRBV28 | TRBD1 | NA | TGTGCCAGCAGTGCAGGACAGGGAAATTCACCCCTCCACTTT | CASSAGQGNSPLHF
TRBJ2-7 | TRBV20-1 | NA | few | TGCAGTGCTAGAGATTGGCCCGAGCAGTACTTC | CSARDWPEQYF
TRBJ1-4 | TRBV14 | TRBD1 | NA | TGTGCCAGCAGCCGGATGCAGGGGGCTATTTCCAAACTGTTTTTT | CASSRMQGAISKLFF
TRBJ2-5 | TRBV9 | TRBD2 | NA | TGTGCCAGCAGCGTAGGCGGGCGGGAGGAGGAGACCCAGTACTTC | CASSVGGREEETQYF
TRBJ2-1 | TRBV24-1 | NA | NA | TGTGCCACCAGTGATTTAGCGGGACACTCCTACAATGAGCAGTTCTTC | CATSDLAGHSYNEQFF
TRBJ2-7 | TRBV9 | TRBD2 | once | TGTGCCAGCAGCGTAGTCTTAGCGGGGTTTGCCGAGCAGTACTTC | CASSVVLAGFAEQYF
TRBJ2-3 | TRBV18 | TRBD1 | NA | TGTGCCAGCTCACCAGGGACAGCTAGCACAGATACGCAGTATTTT | CASSPGTASTDTQYF
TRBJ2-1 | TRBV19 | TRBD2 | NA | TGTGCCAGTAGTATCCTGACTAGCGCCGGGCGGAATGAGCAGTTCTTC | CASSILTSAGRNEQFF
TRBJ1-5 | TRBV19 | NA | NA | TGTGCCAGTAGTATACGCAGCGGGGCCGAGCATTTT | CASSIRSGAEHF
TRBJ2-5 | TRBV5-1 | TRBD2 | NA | TGCGCCAGCAGGACTAGCGGGGGGGCACAAGAGACCCAGTACTTC | CASRTSGGAQETQYF
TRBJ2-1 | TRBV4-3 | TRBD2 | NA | TGCGCCAGCAGCCAAGCCCGCGTAGGGCGGGAGTTTCGGAATGAGCAGTTCTTC | CASSQARVGREFRNEQFF
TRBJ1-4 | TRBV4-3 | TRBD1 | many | TGCGCCAGCAGCCAAGGACAGGGTCAGGAAAAACTGTTTTTT | CASSQGQGQEKLFF
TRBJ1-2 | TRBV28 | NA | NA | TGTGCCAGCAGCCCACTACAGGGCTATGGCTACACCTTC | CASSPLQGYGYTF
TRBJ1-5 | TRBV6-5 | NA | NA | TGTGCCAGCAGCAACGGGGGGGGGAATCAGCCCCAGCATTTT | CASSNGGGNQPQHF
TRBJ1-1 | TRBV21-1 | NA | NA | TGTGCCAGCAGCAACCTACCCCGGGAGACTCGCAAAACTATGAACACTGAAGCTTTCTTT | CASSNLPRETRKTMNTEAFF
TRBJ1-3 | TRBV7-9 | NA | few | TGTGCCAGCAGCTTATCAGGGAAAGGAAACACCATATATTTT | CASSLSGKGNTIYF
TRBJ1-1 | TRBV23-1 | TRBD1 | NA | TGCGCCAGCAGTCATACCGGGACAGTCAACACTGAAGCTTTCTTT | CASSHTGTVNTEAFF
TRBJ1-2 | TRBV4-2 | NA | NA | TGTGCCAGCAGCCTCAAAAAAGGGGGAGGGCAGTCCTATGGCTACACCTTC | CASSLKKGGGQSYGYTF
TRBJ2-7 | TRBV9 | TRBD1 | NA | TGTGCCAGCAGCGTAGGGACAGGGTTTGGCGAGCAGTACTTC | CASSVGTGFGEQYF
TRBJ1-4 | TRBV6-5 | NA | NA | TGTGCCAGCAGCACCGGGCGACGAGGGGGGGAACTGTTTTTT | CASSTGRRGGELFF
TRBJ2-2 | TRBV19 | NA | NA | TGTGCCAGTAGTCCTACAGGGACCGGGGAGCTGTTTTTT | CASSPTGTGELFF
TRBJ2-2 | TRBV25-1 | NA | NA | TGTGCCAGCAGTGAATTACGGTCCCGACATAGCACCGGGGAGCTGTTTTTT | CASSELRSRHSTGELFF
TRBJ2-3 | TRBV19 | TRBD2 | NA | TGTGCCAGTAGTAGTCCGCGGGGGGGCGGCACAGATACGCAGTATTTT | CASSSPRGGGTDTQYF
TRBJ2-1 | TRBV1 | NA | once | TGCACCAGCAGCCCCCCGGGACTAGCGGGTCGCCGGGAGCAGTTCTTC | CTSSPPGLAGRREQFF
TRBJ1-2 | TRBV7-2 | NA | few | TGTGCCAGCAGCTTGACAGCGGGCGACTATGGCTACACCTTC | CASSLTAGDYGYTF
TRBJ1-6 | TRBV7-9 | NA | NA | TGTGCCAGCAGCGCCGGGAATAATTCACCCCTCCACTTT | CASSAGNNSPLHF
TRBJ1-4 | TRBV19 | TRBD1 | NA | TGTGCCAGTAGGGGACAGGGGGAGACTAATGAAAAACTGTTTTTT | CASRGQGETNEKLFF
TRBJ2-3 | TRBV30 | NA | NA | TGTGCCTGGAGTGTACATGCGGGGCCGGGGGATACGCAGTATTTT | CAWSVHAGPGDTQYF
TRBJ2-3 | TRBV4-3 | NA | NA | TGCGCCAGCAGCCCTGGTCGTAGCCTTAGCACAGATACGCAGTATTTT | CASSPGRSLSTDTQYF
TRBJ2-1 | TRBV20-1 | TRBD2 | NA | TGCAGTGCTAGTCCTAGCGGGGACAATGAGCAGTTCTTC | CSASPSGDNEQFF
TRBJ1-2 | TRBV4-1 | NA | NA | TGCGCCAGCAGCCTCACCGGGGGTCAGGGCGTGAGCTATGGCTACACCTTC | CASSLTGGQGVSYGYTF
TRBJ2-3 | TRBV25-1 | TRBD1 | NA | TGTGCCAGCAGAGAGACAGGGTACGAGACAGATACGCAGTATTTT | CASRETGYETDTQYF
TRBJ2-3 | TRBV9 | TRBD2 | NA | TGTGCCAGCAGCCCCCCCCTAGCGGTATCCACAGATACGCAGTATTTT | CASSPPLAVSTDTQYF
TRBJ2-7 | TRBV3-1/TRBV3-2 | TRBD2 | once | TGTGCCAGCAAGGCGGGAGAGGCGTCCTACGAGCAGTACTTC | CASKAGEASYEQYF
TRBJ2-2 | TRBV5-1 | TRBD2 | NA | TGCGCCAGCAGCTTGAGTCTGGCGGGAGGGCCCGGGGAGCTGTTTTTT | CASSLSLAGGPGELFF
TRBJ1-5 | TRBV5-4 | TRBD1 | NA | TGTGCCACCGGGACAGGGGTTGATCAGCCCCAGCATTTT | CATGTGVDQPQHF